The 12 T cell receptor beta chains presented below share a single source sample, sequenced in a study of cytotoxic CD8 clonotypes in ibrutinib-treated CLL. Method: immunoSEQ multiplex PCR; TCRdb's copy keeps in-frame clones and lacks some. The data hold about 300,000 clones, with about 64% observed a single time. The material was PBMCs, obtained after 36 months of ibrutinib treatment. The receptors here all came from a human donor with chronic lymphocytic leukemia.

The rearrangement links TRBV7-3 to TRBJ1-1; no clear D gene. The CDR3 sequence is 15 residues long. V was pared by 4 bases and J by 1 base, with 13 bases between. Germline lookup yields CDR1 SGHTA and CDR2 FQGTGA. The CDR3 spells CASSSVPGKNTEAFF. Here the CDR3 DNA reads TGTGCCAGCAGCTCGGTTCCGGGGAAGAACACTGAAGCTTTCTTT.

This chain links TRBV20-1 with TRBJ2-7; D remains unclear. There are 11 residues in the CDR3. Germline CDR1 is DFQATT and CDR2 is SNEGSKA (reference sequence). CDR3 in DNA: TGCAGAGCCCAGTCCGGTACCGAGCAGTACTTC. Protein sequence: CRAQSGTEQYF.

This chain uses TRBV12-5 with TRBJ1-4; the D is unclear. The CDR3 totals 10 residues. The germline V gene has CDR1 LGHNT and CDR2 FRNRAP. The CDR3 DNA reads as TGTTTTAGAGGTAATGAAAAACTGTTTTTT. Residues: CFRGNEKLFF.

CDR3 in amino acids: CASSPTPGSYTGELFF. CDR3 in DNA: TGTGCCAGCAGCCCCACTCCGGGAAGCTACACCGGGGAGCTGTTTTTT. The V and J genes are TRBV7-9 and TRBJ2-2; maybe TRBD2 (5 bases). Trimming shortened V by 5 bases and J by 3 bases, and 16 bases separated the two germline ends. CDR1 is SEHNR, CDR2 FQNEAQ, per germline (reference sequence). This CDR3 has 16 amino acids.

The rearrangement joins TRBV10-2 to TRBJ1-6, with D possibly being TRBD1 (5 bases). V lost 8 bases and J 9 bases, leaving 17 bases between the germline ends. CDR3 size: 14 residues. Looked up from germline, CDR1 is WSHSY and CDR2 is SAAADI. The CDR3 is CASGTGAKFSPLHF. The DNA for the CDR3 is TGCGCCAGCGGGACCGGGGCCAAATTTTCACCCCTCCACTTT.

The genes are TRBV6-5 and TRBJ1-1, with TRBD1 as a possible D gene (5 bases). V shed 3 bases and J shed 6 bases, with 14 bases lying between them. Germline lookup yields CDR1 MNHEY and CDR2 SVGAGI. The CDR3 spans 14 residues. CDR3 DNA: TGTGCCAGCAGTTATGGGCTCCCGGGGGCTGAAGCTTTCTTT. Translating it yields CASSYGLPGAEAFF.

CDR3 bases: TGTGCCAGCAGTGGCGGACAGAACAATGAGCAGTTCTTC. Amino acid sequence: CASSGGQNNEQFF. This chain joins TRBV6-1 and TRBJ2-1, with a tentative D call TRBD1 (6 bases). Germline loops: CDR1 MNHNS, CDR2 SASEGT. V was shortened by 4 bases and J by 5 bases, with 9 bases between the two germline ends. The CDR3 contains 13 residues.

The rearrangement joins TRBV5-1 to TRBJ2-3; no definite D call. Germline CDR1 reads SGHRS; CDR2 reads YFSETQ. The CDR3 totals 17 residues. Trimming removed 1 base from V and 4 bases from J, with 19 bases in between. This chain's CDR3 is CASSLTFRRLTSDTQYF. CDR3 sequence (DNA): TGCGCCAGCAGCTTGACGTTTCGGCGCCTAACCTCAGATACGCAGTATTTT.

In this sample, this clone turned up a few times. The chain is built from TRBV5-1 and TRBJ2-1; 11 bases fit TRBD2. Trimming cost V 1 base and J 7 bases; bases outside gene matches: 4. CDR1 is SGHRS and CDR2 is YFSETQ in the germline V gene. CDR3 length: 15 residues. Written as DNA, the CDR3 is TGCGCCAGCAGCTTGACTAGCGGGAGCTGGAATGAGCAGTTCTTC. It translates to CASSLTSGSWNEQFF.

This chain joins TRBV6-5 and TRBJ2-2; 7 bases map to TRBD2. V lost 0 bases to trimming and J lost 7 bases; unmatched junction nucleotides: 8. Germline CDR1 reads MNHEY; CDR2 reads SVGAGI. This CDR3 spans 16 amino acids. CDR3 nucleotide sequence: TGTGCCAGCAGTTACTCGATCTGGGAGCGGGGCGGGGAGCTGTTTTTT. It translates to CASSYSIWERGGELFF.

This clone came up a few times. This rearrangement joins TRBV5-1 to TRBJ1-4; 7 nucleotides agree with TRBD1. Germline values: CDR1 SGHRS, CDR2 YFSETQ. The CDR3 consists of 14 residues. Unmatched junction bases numbered 5, after V lost 5 bases and J lost 4 bases. The CDR3 sequence: CASRYDRVNEKLFF. DNA for the CDR3: TGCGCCAGCAGATACGACAGGGTTAATGAAAAACTGTTTTTT. The full variable domain, in which reference TRBV5-1 and TRBJ1-4 provide the parts outside the CDR3, is KAGVTQTPRYLIKTRGQQVTLSCSPISGHRSVSWYQQTPGQGLQFLFEYFSETQRNKGNFPGRFSGRQFSNSRSEMNVSTLELGDSALYLCASRYDRVNEKLFFGSGTQLSVL.

The rearrangement joins TRBV4-1 to TRBJ2-7; D is unclear. Germline V gene data show CDR1 as MGHRA and CDR2 as YSYEKL. Trimming cost V 0 bases and J 3 bases, with 9 bases left between them. This CDR3 is 14 amino acids long. CDR3 sequence (DNA): TGCGCCAGCAGCCAAGAGGCTACTAACTACGAGCAGTACTTC. Its translation is CASSQEATNYEQYF.